The next 16 T cell receptor beta chains were all read from a single sample in a study of vaccination and CD4 T cells after COVID-19. The antigens for these receptors are not known. Treatment specified: approximately nine-day PBMC culture with coronavirus spike peptide pools or control peptides (ViraFEST assay). Sequence data for DNA of cultured CD4+ T cells were generated by the Oncomine TCR Beta short-read assay. TCRdb reprocessed the PCR reads with MiXCR, giving one entry per CDR3 protein. The sample gives about 3,500 distinct CDR3 sequences, about 20% of which show up once; 27% is in the top ten. Source material: CD4+ T cells from blood, cultured in vitro. These receptors came from a human donor who had recovered from COVID-19.

This chain joins TRBV20-1 and TRBJ2-2; the match to TRBD2 covers 10 bases. The CDR3 extends over 14 amino acids. Looked up from germline, CDR1 is DFQATT and CDR2 is SNEGSKA (reference sequence). V trimming: 6 bases; J trimming: 5 bases; junction bases outside the gene matches: 6. Written as DNA, the CDR3 is TGCAGTGCACAAAGCGGGGGGGGAACCGGGGAGCTGTTTTTT. Translating it yields CSAQSGGGTGELFF.

This clonotype is medium-sized in the sample. This chain joins TRBV6-1 and TRBJ1-2, with 9 bases identical to TRBD1. Germline CDR1 MNHNS, CDR2 SASEGT. V lost 6 bases, J lost 3 bases, and 8 bases stayed unmatched. The CDR3 consists of 15 residues. CDR3 protein: CASRPPGQGHYGYTF. CDR3 coding DNA: TGTGCCAGCAGACCTCCGGGACAGGGTCACTATGGCTACACCTTC.

This clonotype was seen a few times. V usage is TRBV6-1 and J usage is TRBJ1-2, with D unclear. Germline V lookup: CDR1 MNHNS, CDR2 SASEGT. Trimming shortened V by 4 bases and J by 8 bases, and 17 bases separated the two germline ends. The CDR3 runs to 14 residues. The CDR3 spells CASSVHKTAMGYTF. The CDR3, as DNA: TGTGCCAGCAGTGTTCATAAAACCGCTATGGGCTACACCTTC.

The chain joins TRBV6-4 to TRBJ1-1, with a weak D call TRBD1 (6 bases). The CDR3 runs 14 residues. Germline CDR1 and CDR2: MRHNA and SNTAGT. V lost 6 bases to trimming and J lost 1 base, with 12 bases between them. For the CDR3, the DNA is TGTGCCAGCAGAGACGGGGGCGAGAACACTGAAGCTTTCTTT. This sequence encodes CASRDGGENTEAFF.

This clonotype occurred a few times. The chain recombines TRBV20-1 with TRBJ2-1; TRBD1 matches 8 bases. The length of the CDR3 is 15 residues. Trimming cost V 0 bases and J 8 bases; bases outside gene matches: 9. Germline CDR1 is DFQATT and CDR2 is SNEGSKA (reference sequence). CDR3: CSARDYGQGGDEQFF. DNA of the CDR3: TGCAGTGCTAGAGATTACGGACAGGGTGGGGATGAGCAGTTCTTC.

By frequency in the sample, this clonotype is medium-sized (0.01 to 0.1%). CDR3 region: CASSPLLTGIYGYTF. The CDR3 DNA is TGTGCCAGCAGTCCCCTATTGACAGGGATCTATGGCTACACCTTC. The chain recombines TRBV12-3 or TRBV12-4 with TRBJ1-2; 7 nucleotides agree with TRBD1. This CDR3 is 15 amino acids long. V dropped 5 bases and J dropped 4; count of bases not matched to a gene: 10.

The chain has TRBV20-1 and TRBJ2-1, with no clear D. CDR3 length equals 15 residues. Germline CDR1 and CDR2: DFQATT and SNEGSKA (reference sequence). Trimming shortened V by 8 bases and J by 8 bases, and 25 bases separated the two germline ends. Here the CDR3 DNA reads TGCAGTCATCAGATCGGACGAGGCCCCTGGTATGAGCAGTTCTTC. This translates into CSHQIGRGPWYEQFF.

This clonotype appeared a few times. This sequence joins TRBV6-1 and TRBJ1-1, with 10 bases matching TRBD1. Germline loops: CDR1 MNHNS, CDR2 SASEGT. The CDR3 totals 13 residues. V lost 8 bases, J lost 4 bases, and 4 bases stayed unmatched. CDR3 protein: CASGWDRGTEAFF. The CDR3 bases are TGTGCCAGCGGATGGGACAGGGGCACTGAAGCTTTCTTT.

This clonotype has just a few counts. V gene TRBV5-8 combines with J gene TRBJ1-1; no definite D call. CDR1 is SGHTS and CDR2 is YDEGEE in the germline V gene. V was shortened by 9 bases and J by 6 bases, with 24 bases between the two germline ends. The CDR3 sequence is 15 residues long. The CDR3 region is CATPPLVGYRAEAFF. The CDR3 DNA sequence: TGTGCCACCCCCCCCTTGGTCGGCTATCGGGCTGAAGCTTTCTTT.

The V gene is TRBV30, the J gene TRBJ2-3, with D hard to call. This CDR3 is built from 14 residues. Between the trimmed V and J ends, which lost 2 bases and 0 bases, there was a span of 9 bases. The V gene's germline CDR1 is GTSNPN and CDR2 SVGIG (reference sequence). In DNA, the CDR3 is TGTGCCTGGAGTCAAGGGCCTAGCACAGATACGCAGTATTTT. Its protein product is CAWSQGPSTDTQYF.

By share, this clonotype counts as medium-sized. This CDR3 reads CASSSWANSPLHF. The CDR3 bases are TGCGCCAGCAGCTCCTGGGCCAATTCACCCCTCCACTTT. The J gene is TRBJ1-6, the V gene TRBV5-1, with D unresolved. V dropped 3 bases and J dropped 7 bases, with 8 bases sitting between them. The CDR3 is 13 residues long. Germline assignment: CDR1 SGHRS and CDR2 YFSETQ.

This clonotype was seen only a few times. This chain joins TRBV7-3 and TRBJ2-3; D gene uncertain. The V end lost 5 bases, the J end lost 2 bases, and 5 bases lay between the germline ends. The V gene's germline CDR1 is SGHTA and CDR2 FQGTGA. CDR3 length: 12 amino acids. The CDR3 nucleotides read TGTGCCAGCAGCCCAAACACAGATACGCAGTATTTT. Its translation is CASSPNTDTQYF.

This clonotype was observed a handful of times. The CDR3: CASSPFQPSYEQYF. The CDR3, as DNA: TGTGCCAGCTCACCGTTTCAGCCCTCCTACGAGCAGTACTTC. This chain joins TRBV18 and TRBJ2-7, with D unclear. The V gene's germline CDR1 is KGHSH and CDR2 LQKENI. V lost 3 bases to trimming and J lost 0 bases, with 9 bases between them. The CDR3 totals 14 residues. The complete variable domain, with remaining parts taken from reference TRBV18 and TRBJ2-7, reads NAGVMQNPRHLVRRRGQEARLRCSPMKGHSHVYWYRQLPEEGLKFMVYLQKENIIDESGMPKERFSAEFPKEGPSILRIQQVVRGDSAAYFCASSPFQPSYEQYFGPGTRLTVT.

This clonotype was seen only a few times. The rearrangement uses TRBV4-1 and TRBJ2-5; 14 bases match TRBD2. J was trimmed by 1 base and V by 4 bases; bases with no gene match: 5. The CDR3 loop spans 17 amino acids. Germline assignment: CDR1 MGHRA and CDR2 YSYEKL. CDR3 sequence reads: CASSRLAGGPGQETQYF. CDR3 in DNA: TGCGCCAGCAGCCGACTAGCGGGGGGGCCGGGCCAAGAGACCCAGTACTTC.

This clonotype is labeled as medium-sized (0.01 to 0.1%). The chain recombines TRBV6-1 with TRBJ1-5; D gene unclear. Trimming took 2 bases from V and 1 from J, leaving 12 bases between them. The CDR3 runs 16 residues. Germline assignment: CDR1 MNHNS and CDR2 SASEGT. CDR3 coding DNA: TGTGCCAGCAGTGAAATTTGGATGGGGAGCAATCAGCCCCAGCATTTT. The encoded protein is CASSEIWMGSNQPQHF.

Judged by abundance, this clonotype is medium-sized (0.01 to 0.1%). The J gene is TRBJ1-2, the V gene TRBV6-1; 10 nucleotides align to TRBD1. The V segment lost 6 bases and the J segment 4 bases; nucleotides outside the gene matches: 2. CDR3 length: 13 residues. CDR1 is MNHNS, CDR2 SASEGT, per germline. This CDR3 reads CASRDRGGYGYTF. In DNA form, the CDR3 reads TGTGCCAGCAGGGACAGGGGGGGCTATGGCTACACCTTC.